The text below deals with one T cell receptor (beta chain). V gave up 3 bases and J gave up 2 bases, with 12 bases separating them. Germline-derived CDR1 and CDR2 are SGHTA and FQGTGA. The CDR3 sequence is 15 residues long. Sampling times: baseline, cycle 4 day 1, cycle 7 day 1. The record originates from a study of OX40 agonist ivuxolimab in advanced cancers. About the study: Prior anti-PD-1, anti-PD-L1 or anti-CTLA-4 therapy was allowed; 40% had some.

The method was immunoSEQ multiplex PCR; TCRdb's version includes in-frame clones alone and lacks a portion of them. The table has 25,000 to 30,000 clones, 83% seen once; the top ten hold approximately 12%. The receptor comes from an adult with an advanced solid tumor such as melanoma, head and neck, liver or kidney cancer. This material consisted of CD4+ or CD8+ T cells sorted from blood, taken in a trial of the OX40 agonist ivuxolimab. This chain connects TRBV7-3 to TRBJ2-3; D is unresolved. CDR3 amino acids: CASSLVTYHTDTQYF. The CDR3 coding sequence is TGTGCCAGCAGCTTGGTGACATACCACACAGATACGCAGTATTTT.